What follows are 6 T cell receptor beta chains derived from one specimen sequenced in a study of OX40 agonist ivuxolimab in advanced cancers. The repertoire was sequenced with immunoSEQ multiplex PCR; TCRdb's copy has only in-frame clones and lacks some. The repertoire has over 15,000 clones, approximately 72% of them found once; the top ten carry more than 20%. The material sequenced was CD4+ or CD8+ T cells sorted from blood, taken in a trial of the OX40 agonist ivuxolimab. The receptors were gathered from an adult with an advanced solid tumor such as melanoma, head and neck, liver or kidney cancer.

The CDR3 DNA reads as TGTGCCAGCAGCTTGACAGCAGAGCCCTACAGTCCTCAAGAGACCCAGTACTTC. Translating it yields CASSLTAEPYSPQETQYF. The gene calls are TRBV11-3 and TRBJ2-5; D may be TRBD1 (5 bases). The CDR3 consists of 18 residues. Trimming removed 3 bases from V and 2 bases from J, with 22 bases in between. Germline CDR1 and CDR2: SGHNT and YENEEA.

This chain uses TRBV7-6 with TRBJ2-5; no clear D. CDR1 is SGHVS, CDR2 FNYEAQ, per germline. There are 16 residues in the CDR3. V dropped 5 bases and J dropped 1 base, with 17 bases sitting between them. In DNA, the CDR3 is TGTGCCAGCAGCCGACGACTGGAGCGCAGCCAAGAGACCCAGTACTTC. Its translation is CASSRRLERSQETQYF.

Written as DNA, the CDR3 is TGTGCCAGCAGATCGTTCCAGGGGCTAAGGGAAGTGAACACTGAAGCTTTCTTT. Its protein product is CASRSFQGLREVNTEAFF. This rearrangement joins TRBV28 to TRBJ1-1; maybe TRBD1 (6 bases). The germline CDR1 and CDR2 sequences are MDHEN and SYDVKM. V was trimmed by 6 bases and J by 0 bases, leaving 23 bases between them. The CDR3 runs 18 residues.

A single count supports this clone. This sequence joins TRBV10-3 and TRBJ1-1, with D unresolved. Looked up from germline, CDR1 is ENHRY and CDR2 is SYGVKD. This CDR3 is 16 amino acids long. Trimming pared 8 bases from V and 7 bases from J, leaving 26 bases between. The CDR3 spells CAISDIMDPEKNEAFF. As DNA, the CDR3 is TGTGCCATCTCCGATATCATGGACCCCGAGAAGAATGAAGCTTTCTTT.

This chain uses TRBV7-2 with TRBJ2-5, with 9 bases lining up with TRBD2. Trimming removed 3 bases from V and 4 bases from J; junction bases left unmatched: 12. CDR1 is SGHTA and CDR2 is FQGNSA in the germline V gene. This CDR3 is built from 17 residues. Written as DNA, the CDR3 is TGTGCCAGCAGCTTGGGGTCCGGCGGGGGGGAACGAGAGACCCAGTACTTC. It is translated as CASSLGSGGGERETQYF. The full variable domain, with the rest looked up from reference TRBV7-2 and TRBJ2-5, is GAGVSQSPSNKVTEKGKDVELRCDPISGHTALYWYRQSLGQGLEFLIYFQGNSAPDKSGLPSDRFSAERTGGSVSTLTIQRTQQEDSAVYLCASSLGSGGGERETQYFGPGTRLLVL.

This chain joins TRBV10-3 and TRBJ2-5; D is unclear. The germline V and J ends were trimmed by 4 bases and 0 bases, with 6 bases remaining between them. The CDR3 is 13 amino acids. Germline CDR1 is ENHRY and CDR2 is SYGVKD. CDR3 coding DNA: TGTGCCATCAGTGGCGTGTACCAAGAGACCCAGTACTTC. This encodes CAISGVYQETQYF.